What follows describes a single T cell receptor (beta chain). Recruits, aged about 18 to 95 years, lived in approximately 26 US areas. Assignment of participants to cohorts was predicated upon participant-reported clinical history. A PCR-confirmed or clinician-diagnosed COVID-19 case had contacted exposed participants within 2 weeks of entry. Germline CDR1 LNHDA, CDR2 SQIVND (reference sequence). This CDR3 has 13 amino acids. V shed 10 bases, J shed 7 bases, and the junction held 8 bases outside the gene matches. This sample is part of a study of blood T cell repertoires in COVID-19. Methods used by the authors: Estimation of nucleated cell counts was performed using reference gene primer amplification. Generated by immunoSEQ multiplex PCR, the TCRdb table keeps only in-frame clones and is missing some. That table supplies the V and J calls and clone size; D and trimming were determined from the DNA. The repertoire holds about 310,000 clones, with approximately 81% as singletons.

The chain recombines TRBV19 with TRBJ1-5, with 9 bases identical to TRBD1. This TCR derives from a woman aged 25 to 39 who had been exposed to COVID-19. Sequenced material: PBMCs or T cells enriched from blood (not recorded which). CDR3 DNA sequence: TGTGCCACCGAGGACAGGGGCGGGCAGCCCCAGCATTTT. This codes for CATEDRGGQPQHF.